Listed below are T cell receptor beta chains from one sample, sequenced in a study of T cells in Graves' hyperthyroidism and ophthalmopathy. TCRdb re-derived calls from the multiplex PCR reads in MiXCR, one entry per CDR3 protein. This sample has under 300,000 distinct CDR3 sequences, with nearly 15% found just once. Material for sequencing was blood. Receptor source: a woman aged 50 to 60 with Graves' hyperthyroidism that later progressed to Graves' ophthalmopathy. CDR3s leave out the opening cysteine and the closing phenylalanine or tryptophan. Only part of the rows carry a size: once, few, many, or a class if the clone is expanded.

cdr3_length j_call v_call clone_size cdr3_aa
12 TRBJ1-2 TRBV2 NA ANRRRGPNYGYT
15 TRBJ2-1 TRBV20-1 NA SARDRLAIPKYNEQF
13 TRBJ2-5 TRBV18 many ASSRRTSGSQTQY
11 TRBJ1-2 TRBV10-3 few AISAGTDNGYT
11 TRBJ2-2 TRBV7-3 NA ASSPQGPGELF
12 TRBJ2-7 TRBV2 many ASGGPTGVYEQY
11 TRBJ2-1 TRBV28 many ASSREQDNEQF
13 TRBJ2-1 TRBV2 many ASRRAGTQRNEQF
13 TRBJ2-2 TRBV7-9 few ASSSDYSNTGELF
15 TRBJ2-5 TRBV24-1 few ATSEPSGRALQETQY
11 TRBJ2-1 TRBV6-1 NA ASSPPGTGHEF
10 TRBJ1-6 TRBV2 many ASAQNRSPLH
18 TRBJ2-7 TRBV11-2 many ASSTDQQGSPQQRVYEQY
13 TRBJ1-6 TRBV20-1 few SAIGPPGVYSPLH
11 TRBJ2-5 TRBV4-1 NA ASSFWERETQY
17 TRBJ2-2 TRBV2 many ASSAGLAGGRANTGELF
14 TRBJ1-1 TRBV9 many ASSVEGTGGTTEAF
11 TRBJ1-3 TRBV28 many ASSEGAGNTIY
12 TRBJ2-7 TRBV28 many ASSDRQGSHEQY
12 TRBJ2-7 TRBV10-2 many ATKGTSGTHEQY
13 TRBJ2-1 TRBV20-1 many SASPTSGRSDEQF
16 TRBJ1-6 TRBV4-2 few ASSQERQGDFYNSPLH
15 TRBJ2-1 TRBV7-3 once ASSLTYDSGGANEQF
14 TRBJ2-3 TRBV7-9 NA ASSLESTGYADTQY
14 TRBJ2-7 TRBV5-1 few ASSLAGGRDPREQY
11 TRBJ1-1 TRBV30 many AWSSDRSTEAF
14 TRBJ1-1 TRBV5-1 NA ASSSRTGSPDTEAF
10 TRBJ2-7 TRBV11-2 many ANSGQADEQY
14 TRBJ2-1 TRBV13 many ASSLVAGPAYNEQF
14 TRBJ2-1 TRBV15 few ATSRRASGGYNEQF
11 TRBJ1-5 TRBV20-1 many SAQFGDNQPQH
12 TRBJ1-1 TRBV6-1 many ASSESGGGTEAF
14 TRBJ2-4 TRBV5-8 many ASSSSQSSSKNIQY
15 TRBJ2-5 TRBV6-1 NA ASTRCFLNPTGETLY
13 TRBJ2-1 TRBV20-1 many SARDMAGRVNEQF
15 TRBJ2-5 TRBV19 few ASSKRGGSPYQETQY
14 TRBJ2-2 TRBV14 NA ASSHSGRANTGELF
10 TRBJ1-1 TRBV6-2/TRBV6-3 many ASRPTSGEAF
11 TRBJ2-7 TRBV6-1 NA ASPRDSSYEQY
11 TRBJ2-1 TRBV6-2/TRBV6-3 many ASRGSSYNEQF
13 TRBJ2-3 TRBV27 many ASSSPRGVTDTQY
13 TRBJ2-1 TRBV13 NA ASSQGGRSYNEQS
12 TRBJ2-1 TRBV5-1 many ASSAVGSDNEQF
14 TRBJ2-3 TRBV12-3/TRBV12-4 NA ASSLVYRVGTDTQY
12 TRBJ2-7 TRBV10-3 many AISEWQGSYEQY
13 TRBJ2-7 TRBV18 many ASSPAPGLAPEQY
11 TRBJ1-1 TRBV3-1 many ASSQWGLTEAF
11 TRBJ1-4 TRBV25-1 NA ASPGGRSEKLF
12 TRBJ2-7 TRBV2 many ASSRTSGSYEQY
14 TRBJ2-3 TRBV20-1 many SARAAVAFHTDTQY
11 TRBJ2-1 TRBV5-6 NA ASSSTDSSQQF
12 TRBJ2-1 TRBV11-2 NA ASSRNTGYNEQF
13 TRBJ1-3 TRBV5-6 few ASSFGRHSGNTIY
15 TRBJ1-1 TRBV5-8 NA ASSFAPPGGAYTEAF
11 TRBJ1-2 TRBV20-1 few SGGAGGDYGYT